The source of this T cell receptor (beta chain) is a study of T cells in Graves' hyperthyroidism and ophthalmopathy. This CDR3 region has 15 residues. The J segment lost 5 bases and the V segment lost 2 bases, leaving 9 bases of the junction unmatched. Germline CDR1 DFQATT, CDR2 SNEGSKA (reference sequence). Authors of the study amplified TCR beta CDR3 regions from RNA transcripts. The HTBI primer set was used in a first-round RT-PCR of the TCR CDR3. TCRdb recomputed calls from the multiplex PCR reads with MiXCR, one row per CDR3 protein. The sample shows around 500,000 distinct CDR3 sequences, approximately 16% of them seen only once.

The receptor was isolated from a woman aged 30 to 39 with Graves' ophthalmopathy. Sequenced sample: blood. The gene calls are TRBV20-1 and TRBJ1-3; 7 bases map to TRBD1. Written as DNA, the CDR3 is TGCAGTGCTAGAACAACCGGGACAGAAAGAAACACCATATATTTT. Translated: CSARTTGTERNTIYF.